This is a list of T cell receptor beta chains from one sample in a study of control samples from healthy donors and cancer patients. TCRdb's table, derived via immunoSEQ multiplex PCR, lists solely in-frame clones and lacks some. The profile shows roughly 130,000 clones, about 94% of them singletons. The sample consisted of blood. The origin of the receptors is a man between 25 and 39 years old in good health. Both conserved end residues are part of each CDR3. The D gene is left open where the match is weak.

d_call,v_call,j_call,cdr3_nt,cdr3_aa
-,TRBV6-2/TRBV6-3,TRBJ1-1,TGTGCCAGCAGTTACTCTGTGGGGGGCGGCGGGACTGAAGCTTTCTTT,CASSYSVGGGGTEAFF
-,TRBV13,TRBJ2-3,TGTGCCAGCAGCTTAAGAAGTACTTTCACAGATACGCAGTATTTT,CASSLRSTFTDTQYF
TRBD1,TRBV5-8,TRBJ1-1,TGTGCCAGCAGCTTGGTGGGACAGCTCACTGAAGCTTTCTTT,CASSLVGQLTEAFF
TRBD2,TRBV7-9,TRBJ2-1,TGTGCCAGCAGCTTAGTGACTAGCGGGGACAATGAGCAGTTCTTC,CASSLVTSGDNEQFF
TRBD1,TRBV19,TRBJ2-7,TGTGCCAGTACCCCCAACCCGCCGGGGACAGGGCGATACGAGCAGTACTTC,CASTPNPPGTGRYEQYF
-,TRBV5-1,TRBJ1-1,TGCGCCAGCAGCTTGTTCGGAGCTTCTGAAGCTTTCTTT,CASSLFGASEAFF
-,TRBV27,TRBJ2-2,TGTGCCAGCAGTCCGCCCACCAGGGACACCGGGGAGCTGTTTTTT,CASSPPTRDTGELFF
TRBD1,TRBV18,TRBJ1-5,TGTGCCAGCTCACCTGACAGGGTTCAGCCCCAGCATTTT,CASSPDRVQPQHF
TRBD2,TRBV10-1,TRBJ2-7,TGCGCCAGCAGTGATACGGGGGGACGTGAGCAGTACTTC,CASSDTGGREQYF
TRBD1,TRBV10-3,TRBJ2-7,TGTGCCATCAGTGGGACCCCCGACAGGGAGTCCTCCTACGAGCAGTACTTC,CAISGTPDRESSYEQYF
-,TRBV12-3/TRBV12-4,TRBJ1-2,TGTGCCAGCTTTAGCTACACCTTC,CASFSYTF
-,TRBV18,TRBJ1-5,TGTGCCAGCTCATCAGGCAGGGATCAGCCCCAGCATTTT,CASSSGRDQPQHF
-,TRBV19,TRBJ1-5,TGTGCCAGTAGTCCACCCCCCGACACACAAGCCAATCAGCCCCAGCATTTT,CASSPPPDTQANQPQHF
-,TRBV14,TRBJ1-2,TGTGCCAGCAGCCAAGTACGGTCCGGGAGCTACACCTTC,CASSQVRSGSYTF
TRBD2,TRBV5-6,TRBJ2-3,TGTGCCAGCAGCTTGGGACTAGCGGAACTGACTAGCACAGATACGCAGTATTTT,CASSLGLAELTSTDTQYF
TRBD1,TRBV4-2,TRBJ2-7,TGTGCCAGCAGCCGGGACAGGTCCTACGAGCAGTACTTC,CASSRDRSYEQYF
-,TRBV27,TRBJ1-2,TGTGCCAGCAGGGACGGCAGACCTCCTAACTATGGCTACACCTTC,CASRDGRPPNYGYTF
-,TRBV18,TRBJ1-6,TGTGCCAGCTCAACGGGGGGCGGGGCGTATAATTCACCCCTCCACTTT,CASSTGGGAYNSPLHF
TRBD2,TRBV5-1,TRBJ2-2,TGCGCCAGCAGCTGGACTAGCGGGGTATACACCGGGGAGCTGTTTTTT,CASSWTSGVYTGELFF
TRBD1,TRBV3-1/TRBV3-2,TRBJ1-4,TGTGCCAGCAGCCAAACAGGGGCTGAAAAACTGTTTTTT,CASSQTGAEKLFF